The 5 T cell receptor beta chains given below trace back to one sample, sequenced in a study of OX40 agonist ivuxolimab in advanced cancers. Receptor amplification or capture employed the immunoSEQ multiplex PCR assay. TCRdb took this table from immuneACCESS and kept in-frame rearrangements with V and J called. Such tables lack part of the clones; where checked against another copy, unresolved V genes explain under half of the gap, and the rest is unexplained. The sample table records fewer than 25,000 clones; approximately 78% of these occur just once. Together, the top ten hold 1.4% of the sample. The sequencing here drew on CD4+ or CD8+ T cells sorted from blood, taken in a trial of the OX40 agonist ivuxolimab. The source of these receptors is an adult with an advanced solid tumor such as melanoma, head and neck, liver or kidney cancer.

The V call is TRBV5-1, the J call TRBJ2-1; 10 positions agree with TRBD2. The CDR3 length is 15 residues. The V gene end was trimmed by 5 bases and the J gene end by 7 bases; junction bases not matched to a gene: 9. Germline CDR1 SGHRS, CDR2 YFSETQ. CDR3 region: CASRQFLAGGNEQFF. CDR3 bases: TGCGCCAGCAGGCAGTTTTTAGCGGGGGGAAATGAGCAGTTCTTC.

The chain employs TRBV12-2 and TRBJ2-7; the table's D gene call, TRBD2, was not cross checked with the DNA. TRBV12-2 is labeled a pseudogene. The CDR3 loop spans 16 amino acids. The CDR3 reads CASRLGPLAGVHEQYF. Written as DNA, the CDR3 is TGTGCAAGTCGCTTAGGCCCCCTAGCGGGAGTGCACGAGCAGTACTTC.

The sample holds a few counts of this clone. The rearrangement links TRBV2 to TRBJ2-1, with D hard to call. This CDR3 is built from 15 residues. Germline CDR1 SNHLY, CDR2 FYNNEI. The ends were cut back, 3 bases at V and 2 bases at J, with 11 bases in the middle. The CDR3 DNA follows: TGTGCCAGCAGTGACTCCCCCGCGCCCTACAATGAGCAGTTCTTC. Protein: CASSDSPAPYNEQFF. The entire variable domain, with the rest obtained from reference TRBV2 and TRBJ2-1, is as follows: EPEVTQTPSHQVTQMGQEVILRCVPISNHLYFYWYRQILGQKVEFLVSFYNNEISEKSEIFDDQFSVERPDGSNFTLKIRSTKLEDSAMYFCASSDSPAPYNEQFFGPGTRLTVL.

The chain is built from TRBV7-2 and TRBJ1-4; no definite D call. Germline assignment: CDR1 SGHTA and CDR2 FQGNSA. The CDR3 sequence is 16 residues long. Trimming stripped 5 bases from V and 0 bases from J, with 13 bases between. In DNA, the CDR3 is TGTGCCAGCAGCCAGCACCGGCTGGCAACTAATGAAAAACTGTTTTTT. Amino acid sequence: CASSQHRLATNEKLFF.

V and J are TRBV21-1 and TRBJ2-6; TRBD2, the table's D call, lacks a check against the DNA. TRBV21-1 is designated a pseudogene. There are 18 residues in the CDR3. The CDR3 sequence: CASTRVVAGPRGANVLTF. CDR3 nucleotides: TGTGCCAGCACCAGGGTAGTAGCGGGGCCGAGGGGGGCCAACGTCCTGACTTTC.